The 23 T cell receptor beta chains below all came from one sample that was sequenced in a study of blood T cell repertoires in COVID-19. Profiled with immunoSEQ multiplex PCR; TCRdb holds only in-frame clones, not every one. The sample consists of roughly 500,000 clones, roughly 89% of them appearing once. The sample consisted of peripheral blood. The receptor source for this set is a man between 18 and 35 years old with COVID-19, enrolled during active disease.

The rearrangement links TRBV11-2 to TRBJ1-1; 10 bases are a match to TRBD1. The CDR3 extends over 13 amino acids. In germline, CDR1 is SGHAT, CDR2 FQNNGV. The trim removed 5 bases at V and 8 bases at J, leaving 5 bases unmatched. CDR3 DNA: TGTGCCAGCAGCGGGGACAGGGGTGGAGAAGCTTTCTTT. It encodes CASSGDRGGEAFF.

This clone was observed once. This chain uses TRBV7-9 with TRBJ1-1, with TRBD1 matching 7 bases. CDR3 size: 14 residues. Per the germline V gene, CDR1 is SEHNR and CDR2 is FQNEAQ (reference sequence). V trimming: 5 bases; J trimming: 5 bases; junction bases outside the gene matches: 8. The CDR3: CASSEQGLWTEAFF. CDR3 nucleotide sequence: TGTGCCAGCAGCGAACAGGGGTTATGGACTGAAGCTTTCTTT.

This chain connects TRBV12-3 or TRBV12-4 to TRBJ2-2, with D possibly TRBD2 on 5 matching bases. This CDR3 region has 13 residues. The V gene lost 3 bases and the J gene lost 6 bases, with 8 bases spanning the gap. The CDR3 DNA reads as TGTGCCAGCAGTTTCGGGGTACCCGGGGAGCTGTTTTTT. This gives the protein CASSFGVPGELFF.

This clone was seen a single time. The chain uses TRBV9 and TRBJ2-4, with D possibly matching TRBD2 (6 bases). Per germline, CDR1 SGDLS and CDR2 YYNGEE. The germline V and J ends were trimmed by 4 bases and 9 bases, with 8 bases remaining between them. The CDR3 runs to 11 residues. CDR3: CASSPGGIQYF. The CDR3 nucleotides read TGTGCCAGCAGCCCCGGGGGCATTCAGTACTTC.

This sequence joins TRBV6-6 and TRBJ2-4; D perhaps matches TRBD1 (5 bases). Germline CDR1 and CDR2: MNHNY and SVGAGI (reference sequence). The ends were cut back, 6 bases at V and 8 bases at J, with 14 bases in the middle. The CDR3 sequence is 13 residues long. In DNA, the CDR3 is TGTGCCAGCAGCTTGGCAGGGTCTGACATTCAGTACTTC. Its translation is CASSLAGSDIQYF.

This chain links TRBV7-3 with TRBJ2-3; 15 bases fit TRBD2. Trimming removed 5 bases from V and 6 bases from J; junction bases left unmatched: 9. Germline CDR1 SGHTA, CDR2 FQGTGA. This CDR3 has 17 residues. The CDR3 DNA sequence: TGTGCCAGCAGCCGGTGGACTAGCGGGAGGGTGGCGGATACGCAGTATTTT. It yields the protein CASSRWTSGRVADTQYF.

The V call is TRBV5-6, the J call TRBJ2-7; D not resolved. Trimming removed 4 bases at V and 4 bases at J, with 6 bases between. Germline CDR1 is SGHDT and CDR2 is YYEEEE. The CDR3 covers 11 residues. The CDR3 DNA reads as TGTGCCAGCAGCCAAAAATACGAGCAGTACTTC. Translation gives CASSQKYEQYF.

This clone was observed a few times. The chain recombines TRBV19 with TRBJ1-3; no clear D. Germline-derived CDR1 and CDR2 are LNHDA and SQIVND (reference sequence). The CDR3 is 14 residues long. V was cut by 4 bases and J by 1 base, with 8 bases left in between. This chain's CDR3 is CASSTQVSGNTIYF. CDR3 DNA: TGTGCCAGTAGTACGCAGGTTTCTGGAAACACCATATATTTT.

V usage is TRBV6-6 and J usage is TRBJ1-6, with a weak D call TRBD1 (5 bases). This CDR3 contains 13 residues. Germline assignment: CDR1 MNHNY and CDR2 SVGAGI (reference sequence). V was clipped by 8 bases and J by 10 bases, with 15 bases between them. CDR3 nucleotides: TGTGCCAGCGGCCCAAGTGGGGCGTCACCCCTCCACTTT. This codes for CASGPSGASPLHF.

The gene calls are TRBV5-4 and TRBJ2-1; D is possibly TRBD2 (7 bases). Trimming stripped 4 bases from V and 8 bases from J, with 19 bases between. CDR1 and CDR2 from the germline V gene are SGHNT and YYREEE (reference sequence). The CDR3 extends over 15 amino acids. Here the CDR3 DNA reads TGTGCCAGCAGCCTGGGTGGGGGGGCATCCCATGAGCAGTTCTTC. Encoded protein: CASSLGGGASHEQFF. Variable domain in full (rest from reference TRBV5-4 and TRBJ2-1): ETGVTQSPTHLIKTRGQQVTLRCSSQSGHNTVSWYQQALGQGPQFIFQYYREEENGRGNFPPRFSGLQFPNYSSELNVNALELDDSALYLCASSLGGGASHEQFFGPGTRLTVL.

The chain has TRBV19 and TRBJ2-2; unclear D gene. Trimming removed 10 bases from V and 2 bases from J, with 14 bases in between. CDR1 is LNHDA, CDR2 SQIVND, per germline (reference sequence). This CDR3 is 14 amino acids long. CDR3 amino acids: CATLDFFNTGELFF. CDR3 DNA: TGTGCCACCCTAGACTTCTTCAACACCGGGGAGCTGTTTTTT.

The CDR3 DNA is TGTGCCAGCAGTAGGAAGGACAGGGCTGGCGGGGAGCTGTTTTTT. This sequence encodes CASSRKDRAGGELFF. The chain uses TRBV25-1 and TRBJ2-2; 8 positions agree with TRBD1. This CDR3 comprises 15 residues. Trimming at V came to 5 bases and at J to 7 bases, leaving 9 bases not matched to a gene. Looked up from germline, CDR1 is MGHDK and CDR2 is SYGVNS.

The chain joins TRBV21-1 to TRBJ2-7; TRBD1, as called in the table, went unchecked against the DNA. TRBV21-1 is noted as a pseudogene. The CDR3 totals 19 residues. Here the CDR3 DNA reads TGTGCCAGCAGCAAATCCCCCGGACAGGGTATATGGCCCTCCTACGAGCAGTACTTC. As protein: CASSKSPGQGIWPSYEQYF.

The CDR3 loop is CASSKGAATYEQYF. The CDR3 nucleotides read TGTGCCAGCAGTAAGGGGGCAGCAACCTACGAGCAGTACTTC. The V and J genes are TRBV27 and TRBJ2-7; the match to TRBD1 covers 7 bases. The CDR3 has 14 amino acids. The germline CDR1 and CDR2 sequences are MNHEY and SMNVEV (reference sequence). V was clipped by 5 bases and J by 2 bases; unmatched bases: 6.

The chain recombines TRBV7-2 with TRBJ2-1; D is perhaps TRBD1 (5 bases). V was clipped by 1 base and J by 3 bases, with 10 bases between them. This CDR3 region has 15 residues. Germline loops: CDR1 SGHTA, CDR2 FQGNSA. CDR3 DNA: TGTGCCAGCAGCTTAGGGCCAGGGAACTACAATGAGCAGTTCTTC. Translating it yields CASSLGPGNYNEQFF. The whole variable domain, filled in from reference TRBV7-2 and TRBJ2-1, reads GAGVSQSPSNKVTEKGKDVELRCDPISGHTALYWYRQSLGQGLEFLIYFQGNSAPDKSGLPSDRFSAERTGGSVSTLTIQRTQQEDSAVYLCASSLGPGNYNEQFFGPGTRLTVL.

In nucleotides, the CDR3 is TGTGCCACCAGCAGAGGGGAGACAGGCAAGGGAGCTTTCTTT. Its translation is CATSRGETGKGAFF. The chain carries TRBV15 and TRBJ1-1; perhaps TRBD1 as D (6 bases). Germline lookup yields CDR1 LNHNV and CDR2 YYDKDF (reference sequence). The CDR3 loop spans 14 amino acids. Trimming pared 1 base from V and 10 bases from J, leaving 16 bases between.

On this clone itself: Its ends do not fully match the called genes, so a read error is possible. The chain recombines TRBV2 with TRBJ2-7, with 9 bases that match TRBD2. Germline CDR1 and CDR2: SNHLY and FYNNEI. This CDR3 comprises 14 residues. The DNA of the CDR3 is TGTGCCAGCAGTTTAGCGGGAGTCTCCCACGAGCAGTACTTC. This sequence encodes CASSLAGVSHEQYF.

This chain's CDR3 is CASGLGLAGPPLNNEQFF. The CDR3 region has the DNA TGTGCCAGCGGATTAGGACTAGCGGGACCTCCGCTGAACAATGAGCAGTTCTTC. V and J are TRBV2 and TRBJ2-1, with TRBD2 matching over 12 bases. The CDR3 is 18 amino acids. The J segment lost 5 bases and the V segment lost 8 bases, leaving 16 bases of the junction unmatched. Germline V lookup: CDR1 SNHLY, CDR2 FYNNEI. Based on the CDR3 plus reference TRBV2 and TRBJ2-1, the full variable domain is EPEVTQTPSHQVTQMGQEVILRCVPISNHLYFYWYRQILGQKVEFLVSFYNNEISEKSEIFDDQFSVERPDGSNFTLKIRSTKLEDSAMYFCASGLGLAGPPLNNEQFFGPGTRLTVL.

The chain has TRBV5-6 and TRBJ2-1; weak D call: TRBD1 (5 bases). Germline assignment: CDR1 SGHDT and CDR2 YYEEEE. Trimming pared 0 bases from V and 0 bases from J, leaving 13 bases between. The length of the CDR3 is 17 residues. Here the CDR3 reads CASSLVTVTSSYNEQFF. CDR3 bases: TGTGCCAGCAGCTTGGTGACAGTCACGAGCTCCTACAATGAGCAGTTCTTC.

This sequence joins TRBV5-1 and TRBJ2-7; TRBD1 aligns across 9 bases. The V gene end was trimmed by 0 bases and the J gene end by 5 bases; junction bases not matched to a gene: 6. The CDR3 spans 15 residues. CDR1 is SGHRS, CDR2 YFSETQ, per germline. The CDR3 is CASSLGFGTGNEQYF. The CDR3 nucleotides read TGCGCCAGCAGCTTGGGATTTGGGACAGGGAACGAGCAGTACTTC.

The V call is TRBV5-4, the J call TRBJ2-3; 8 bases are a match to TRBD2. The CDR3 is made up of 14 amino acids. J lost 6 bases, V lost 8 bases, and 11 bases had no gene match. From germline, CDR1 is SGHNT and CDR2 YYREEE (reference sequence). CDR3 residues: CASPGLETGDTQYF. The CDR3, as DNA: TGTGCCAGTCCGGGACTAGAAACCGGGGATACGCAGTATTTT.

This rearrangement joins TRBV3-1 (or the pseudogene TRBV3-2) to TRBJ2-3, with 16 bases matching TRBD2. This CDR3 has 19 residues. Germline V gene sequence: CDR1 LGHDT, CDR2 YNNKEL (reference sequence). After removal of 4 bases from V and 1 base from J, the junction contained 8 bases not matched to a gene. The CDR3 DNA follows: TGTGCCAGCAGCCCCTCCGGGACTAGCGGGAGGGGGGGCACAGATACGCAGTATTTT. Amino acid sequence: CASSPSGTSGRGGTDTQYF.

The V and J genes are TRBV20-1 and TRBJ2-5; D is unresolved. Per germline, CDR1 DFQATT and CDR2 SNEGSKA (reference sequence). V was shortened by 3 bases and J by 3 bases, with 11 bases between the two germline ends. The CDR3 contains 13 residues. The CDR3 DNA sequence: TGCAGTGCTAGTACTTTGGGCAAAGAGACCCAGTACTTC. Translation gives CSASTLGKETQYF.